These 30 T cell receptor beta chains were all obtained from the same sample, sequenced in a study of cytomegalovirus exposure and HLA in healthy donors. PCR used 60 Vbeta primers and 13 Jbeta primers. Using immunoSEQ multiplex PCR, the repertoire was profiled, and TCRdb retains in-frame clones only, with some absent. The sample lists 83,000 or so clones; nearly 80% were seen once. Sequenced: PBMCs. The receptors were gathered from a female donor in good health and CMV-seronegative.

CDR3 nucleotides: TGTGCCAGCAGCGTCGGTCCTAGCACAGATACGCAGTATTTT. Translating gives CASSVGPSTDTQYF. This chain connects TRBV7-6 to TRBJ2-3; D uncertain. There are 14 residues in the CDR3. Germline-derived CDR1 and CDR2 are SGHVS and FNYEAQ. The germline V and J ends were trimmed by 5 bases and 0 bases, with 9 bases remaining between them.

This rearrangement joins TRBV4-3 to TRBJ1-2, with 8 bases identical to TRBD1. This CDR3 comprises 15 residues. Germline V CDR1 and CDR2: LGHNA, YSLEER. V lost 0 bases and J lost 4; bases outside the gene matches: 4. This CDR3 is CASSQDAGGTYGYTF. As DNA, the CDR3 is TGCGCCAGCAGCCAAGACGCAGGGGGCACCTATGGCTACACCTTC.

This sequence joins TRBV19 and TRBJ2-7; no definite D call. Trimming pared 7 bases from V and 3 bases from J, leaving 13 bases between. The CDR3 contains 13 residues. CDR1 is LNHDA, CDR2 SQIVND, per germline (reference sequence). CDR3 residues: CASTPRDSYEQYF. The CDR3 DNA reads TGTGCCAGTACGCCCCGCGATAGCTACGAGCAGTACTTC. Complete variable domain (other parts from reference TRBV19 and TRBJ2-7): DGGITQSPKYLFRKEGQNVTLSCEQNLNHDAMYWYRQDPGQGLRLIYYSQIVNDFQKGDIAEGYSVSREKKESFPLTVTSAQKNPTAFYLCASTPRDSYEQYFGPGTRLTVT.

V usage is TRBV6-6 and J usage is TRBJ2-7; tentatively, D is TRBD1 (5 bases). The CDR3 has 15 amino acids. V shed 0 bases and J shed 5 bases, with 14 bases lying between them. Germline V gene lookup returns CDR1 MNHNY and CDR2 SVGAGI (reference sequence). The CDR3 loop is CASSYSAAGNDEQYF. The CDR3 bases are TGTGCCAGCAGTTACTCGGCGGCAGGGAACGACGAGCAGTACTTC.

This chain links TRBV28 with TRBJ1-5, with 9 bases lining up with TRBD1. J gave up 9 bases and V 6 bases, and 6 bases lay outside the gene matches. Germline CDR1 and CDR2: MDHEN and SYDVKM. CDR3 length: 13 amino acids. In nucleotides, the CDR3 is TGTGCCAGCAGACGACAGGGGGGCTGGCCCCAGCATTTT. It translates to CASRRQGGWPQHF.

The chain uses TRBV6-5 and TRBJ1-2; D uncertain. From germline, CDR1 is MNHEY and CDR2 SVGAGI. The ends were cut back, 0 bases at V and 0 bases at J, with 11 bases in the middle. This CDR3 is 16 amino acids long. CDR3 residues: CASSYSPQQSNYGYTF. CDR3 sequence (DNA): TGTGCCAGCAGTTACTCTCCACAGCAGTCTAACTATGGCTACACCTTC.

The chain couples TRBV4-1 to TRBJ1-2; D perhaps matches TRBD1 (5 bases). This CDR3 has 14 residues. From germline, CDR1 is MGHRA and CDR2 YSYEKL. V lost 0 bases and J lost 2, with 7 bases in between. The CDR3 DNA reads as TGCGCCAGCAGCCAAGACAGGACAAACTATGGCTACACCTTC. This gives the protein CASSQDRTNYGYTF.

The rearrangement joins TRBV11-3 to TRBJ2-3, with unresolved D. This CDR3 is 13 amino acids long. Trimming stripped 5 bases from V and 1 base from J, with 7 bases between. The germline gives CDR1 SGHNT, CDR2 YENEEA. This CDR3 reads CASSLSGTDTQYF. The CDR3, as DNA: TGTGCCAGCAGCCTCAGCGGCACAGATACGCAGTATTTT. The variable domain in full, completed from reference TRBV11-3 and TRBJ2-3, reads EAGVVQSPRYKIIEKKQPVAFWCNPISGHNTLYWYLQNLGQGPELLIRYENEEAVDDSQLPKDRFSAERLKGVDSTLKIQPAELGDSAVYLCASSLSGTDTQYFGPGTRLTVL.

The chain is built from TRBV5-1 and TRBJ2-3; a possible D gene is TRBD2 (6 bases). Looked up from germline, CDR1 is SGHRS and CDR2 is YFSETQ. V lost 4 bases to trimming and J lost 0 bases, with 18 bases between them. This CDR3 is built from 17 residues. Here the CDR3 reads CASSRGTSGPSTDTQYF. The DNA for the CDR3 is TGCGCCAGCAGCCGTGGGACTTCCGGGCCTAGCACAGATACGCAGTATTTT.

J is TRBJ2-4 and V is TRBV28, with D possibly TRBD1 on 6 matching bases. The CDR3 runs 16 residues. Germline V CDR1 and CDR2: MDHEN, SYDVKM. V lost 3 bases and J 3 bases, leaving 15 bases between the germline ends. The CDR3 region has the DNA TGTGCCAGCAGTTTCGGGGTCCTGGACAGCAAAAACATTCAGTACTTC. Protein sequence: CASSFGVLDSKNIQYF.

The chain uses TRBV7-8 and TRBJ2-3; the D gene is possibly TRBD2 (6 bases). Trimming removed 1 base at V and 0 bases at J, with 20 bases between. Germline V gives CDR1 SGHVS, CDR2 FQNEAQ. The CDR3 length is 19 residues. Here the CDR3 DNA reads TGTGCCAGCAGCTTAGGGACTTGGGCGGGACCAAGGAGCACAGATACGCAGTATTTT. Its translation: CASSLGTWAGPRSTDTQYF.

The chain links TRBV6-1 to TRBJ2-3; possible D gene TRBD2, 6 bases. The CDR3 consists of 14 residues. The V and J ends lost 6 bases and 0 bases respectively, with 10 bases between them. From germline, CDR1 is MNHNS and CDR2 SASEGT. Written as DNA, the CDR3 is TGTGCCAGCAGCGGGACTCTCAGCACAGATACGCAGTATTTT. Amino acids: CASSGTLSTDTQYF.

The J gene is TRBJ2-1, the V gene TRBV10-3; TRBD2 might be the D (6 bases). The CDR3 contains 15 residues. V was pared by 3 bases and J by 6 bases, with 15 bases between. Germline V gene data show CDR1 as ENHRY and CDR2 as SYGVKD. The CDR3 is CAISEPGLGFNEQFF. DNA for the CDR3: TGTGCCATCAGTGAACCGGGACTGGGTTTCAATGAGCAGTTCTTC.

The sample holds a few counts of this clone. V is TRBV9 and J is TRBJ2-7; 12 bases align to TRBD2. CDR3 size: 18 residues. After removal of 0 bases from V and 0 bases from J, the junction contained 7 bases not matched to a gene. The V gene's germline CDR1 is SGDLS and CDR2 YYNGEE. CDR3 sequence reads: CASSVGLAGAPSSYEQYF. The DNA of the CDR3 is TGTGCCAGCAGCGTAGGACTAGCGGGAGCCCCGAGCTCCTACGAGCAGTACTTC.

The chain recombines TRBV6-5 with TRBJ1-5; TRBD1 is a possible D gene (6 bases). Trimming took 6 bases from V and 5 from J, leaving 17 bases between them. This CDR3 comprises 15 residues. In germline, CDR1 is MNHEY, CDR2 SVGAGI. CDR3 sequence reads: CASRRGQGGDQPQHF. The CDR3 DNA follows: TGTGCCAGCAGGAGGGGCCAAGGGGGTGATCAGCCCCAGCATTTT.

The chain combines TRBV19 with TRBJ1-2; the D gene is possibly TRBD1 (5 bases). The CDR3 totals 11 residues. Per the germline V gene, CDR1 is LNHDA and CDR2 is SQIVND (reference sequence). The V gene lost 10 bases and the J gene lost 3 bases, with 9 bases spanning the gap. This CDR3 reads CATGTYYGYTF. CDR3 coding DNA: TGTGCCACCGGGACTTACTATGGCTACACCTTC.

The chain carries TRBV6-6 and TRBJ2-1; the match to TRBD1 covers 8 bases. Germline CDR1 is MNHNY and CDR2 is SVGAGI (reference sequence). This CDR3 is 14 amino acids long. V shed 5 bases and J 8 bases; nucleotides not matched to a gene: 8. As DNA, the CDR3 is TGTGCCAGCAGTCTATGGACAGGGAGCGATGAGCAGTTCTTC. Encoded protein: CASSLWTGSDEQFF.

The chain uses TRBV29-1 and TRBJ2-2; TRBD1 matches 9 bases. This CDR3 is built from 14 residues. The V gene's germline CDR1 is SQVTM and CDR2 ANQGSEA. Unmatched junction bases numbered 7, after V lost 6 bases and J lost 5 bases. Here the CDR3 reads CSVDEGTGTGELFF. Here the CDR3 DNA reads TGCAGCGTCGATGAGGGGACAGGGACCGGGGAGCTGTTTTTT.

The rearrangement uses TRBV7-2 and TRBJ1-1; weak D call: TRBD1 (6 bases). The length of the CDR3 is 16 residues. The germline V and J ends were trimmed by 3 bases and 1 base, with 15 bases remaining between them. Germline CDR1 is SGHTA and CDR2 is FQGNSA. CDR3 loop: CASSLRNRAPNTEAFF. CDR3 DNA: TGTGCCAGCAGCTTGCGAAACAGGGCTCCGAACACTGAAGCTTTCTTT.

This chain links TRBV28 with TRBJ1-3; a weak D match, TRBD1 (5 bases). V was shortened by 4 bases and J by 0 bases, with 16 bases between the two germline ends. The CDR3 loop spans 17 amino acids. The germline V gene encodes CDR1 MDHEN and CDR2 SYDVKM. In nucleotides, the CDR3 is TGTGCCAGCAGTTACCCGGGACTCTCGAGCTCTGGAAACACCATATATTTT. This sequence encodes CASSYPGLSSSGNTIYF.

The chain uses TRBV6-5 and TRBJ2-5; TRBD2 matches 7 bases. The CDR3 spans 15 residues. The V gene end was trimmed by 5 bases and the J gene end by 5 bases; junction bases not matched to a gene: 11. Germline values: CDR1 MNHEY, CDR2 SVGAGI. Written as DNA, the CDR3 is TGTGCCAGCAGTCCATGGGTGGGGGAGGGGGAGACCCAGTACTTC. This translates into CASSPWVGEGETQYF.

The chain links TRBV25-1 to TRBJ1-2; D is ambiguous. The V gene's germline CDR1 is MGHDK and CDR2 SYGVNS. Trimming pared 3 bases from V and 5 bases from J, leaving 16 bases between. The CDR3 extends over 15 amino acids. CDR3 DNA sequence: TGTGCCAGCAGTGACGGGAAGGGAGGGAAATATGGCTACACCTTC. Its protein is CASSDGKGGKYGYTF.

The chain's CDR3 is CASSSGQAPQHF. For the CDR3, the DNA is TGTGCCAGCAGCTCAGGACAGGCGCCCCAGCATTTT. The V gene is TRBV28, the J gene TRBJ1-5; TRBD1 aligns across 7 bases. The germline V gene has CDR1 MDHEN and CDR2 SYDVKM. This CDR3 has 12 amino acids. Trimming cost V 6 bases and J 9 bases; bases outside gene matches: 5. Looking up the rest from reference TRBV28 and TRBJ1-5 gives the full variable domain: DVKVTQSSRYLVKRTGEKVFLECVQDMDHENMFWYRQDPGLGLRLIYFSYDVKMKEKGDIPEGYSVSREKKERFSLILESASTNQTSMYLCASSSGQAPQHFGDGTRLSIL.

The rearrangement links TRBV4-2 to TRBJ1-2; 7 nucleotides align to TRBD1. CDR1 LGHNA and CDR2 YNFKEQ come from the germline V gene. V lost 4 bases and J lost 0; bases outside the gene matches: 8. The CDR3 totals 16 residues. This CDR3 reads CASSPGGTATNYGYTF. CDR3 sequence (DNA): TGTGCCAGCAGCCCAGGTGGGACAGCGACTAACTATGGCTACACCTTC.

V gene TRBV7-9 combines with J gene TRBJ1-2, with 9 positions matching TRBD1. V gave up 5 bases and J gave up 5 bases; unmatched junction bases: 6. The CDR3 extends over 14 amino acids. Looked up from germline, CDR1 is SEHNR and CDR2 is FQNEAQ (reference sequence). CDR3 bases: TGTGCCAGCAGCACCCTACAGGGGGCGTATGGCTACACCTTC. It encodes CASSTLQGAYGYTF.

This clone was seen a single time. V usage is TRBV7-8 and J usage is TRBJ1-5; 8 bases are a match to TRBD1. Germline V lookup: CDR1 SGHVS, CDR2 FQNEAQ. J lost 6 bases, V lost 0 bases, and 1 base had no gene match. The length of the CDR3 is 14 residues. CDR3 bases: TGTGCCAGCAGCTTAGCACAGGGGGGTCAGCCCCAGCATTTT. Its protein product is CASSLAQGGQPQHF.

The chain is built from TRBV14 and TRBJ1-1; 7 bases fit TRBD1. Germline CDR1 SGHDN, CDR2 FVKESK. The junction had 9 bases not matched to a gene; V was cut back by 4 bases and J by 4 bases. The CDR3 sequence is 15 residues long. DNA of the CDR3: TGTGCCAGCAGCCTCCGGACAGGTTTAAGCACTGAAGCTTTCTTT. Translating it yields CASSLRTGLSTEAFF.

The chain has TRBV28 and TRBJ1-5; no clear D. Germline lookup yields CDR1 MDHEN and CDR2 SYDVKM. The CDR3 length is 11 residues. With 9 bases removed from V and 4 bases from J, the gap between germline ends came to 7 bases. Written as DNA, the CDR3 is TGTGCCAGTCAAACTAATCAGCCCCAGCATTTT. Encoded protein: CASQTNQPQHF.

The chain joins TRBV28 to TRBJ2-3, with TRBD2 as a possible D gene (6 bases). The CDR3 length is 15 residues. V was shortened by 5 bases and J by 5 bases, with 17 bases between the two germline ends. In germline, CDR1 is MDHEN, CDR2 SYDVKM. The CDR3 sequence: CASSADYPRGDTQYF. The CDR3 nucleotides read TGTGCCAGCAGTGCGGACTACCCGCGAGGAGATACGCAGTATTTT. Full variable domain (rest looked up from reference TRBV28 and TRBJ2-3): DVKVTQSSRYLVKRTGEKVFLECVQDMDHENMFWYRQDPGLGLRLIYFSYDVKMKEKGDIPEGYSVSREKKERFSLILESASTNQTSMYLCASSADYPRGDTQYFGPGTRLTVL.

This chain links TRBV30 with TRBJ2-3; D is possibly TRBD2 (6 bases). V lost 0 bases, J lost 0 bases, and 10 bases lay in between. CDR3 length: 15 amino acids. The germline V gene has CDR1 GTSNPN and CDR2 SVGIG (reference sequence). The CDR3 region is CAWSVGGTSTDTQYF. The CDR3 DNA follows: TGTGCCTGGAGTGTTGGAGGGACTAGCACAGATACGCAGTATTTT.